The 14 T cell receptor beta chains below all came from one sample that was sequenced in a study of control samples from healthy donors and cancer patients. Method: immunoSEQ multiplex PCR; TCRdb's copy keeps in-frame clones and lacks some. Among around 53,000 clones, 65% to 90% were seen once, and the ten largest hold 2.8%. Sequencing was performed on PBMCs. The origin of the receptors is a woman aged 45-60 years with lung cancer.

V and J are TRBV19 and TRBJ2-1, with 9 bases fitting TRBD1. This CDR3 spans 15 amino acids. In germline, CDR1 is LNHDA, CDR2 SQIVND (reference sequence). The junction had 11 bases not matched to a gene; V was cut back by 7 bases and J by 7 bases. The CDR3 bases are TGTGCCAGTACCCCCCGGGACAGGGCCCTTAATGAGCAGTTCTTC. This translates into CASTPRDRALNEQFF. The full variable domain, its missing parts supplied by reference TRBV19 and TRBJ2-1, is DGGITQSPKYLFRKEGQNVTLSCEQNLNHDAMYWYRQDPGQGLRLIYYSQIVNDFQKGDIAEGYSVSREKKESFPLTVTSAQKNPTAFYLCASTPRDRALNEQFFGPGTRLTVL.

The CDR3 loop is CASSFRRGQGETQYF. The CDR3 nucleotides are TGTGCCAGCAGCTTCCGGCGGGGTCAGGGAGAGACCCAGTACTTC. The V and J genes are TRBV7-9 and TRBJ2-5; a possible D gene is TRBD2 (6 bases). This CDR3 comprises 15 residues. Germline CDR1 reads SEHNR; CDR2 reads FQNEAQ (reference sequence). V gave up 3 bases and J gave up 4 bases, with 15 bases separating them.

V gene TRBV10-3 combines with J gene TRBJ2-2; D not certain. CDR3 size: 13 residues. The germline V gene encodes CDR1 ENHRY and CDR2 SYGVKD. With 8 bases removed from V and 3 bases from J, the gap between germline ends came to 10 bases. CDR3 coding DNA: TGTGCCATCGGGCCAGAACACACCGGGGAGCTGTTTTTT. It translates to CAIGPEHTGELFF.

The genes are TRBV7-9 and TRBJ2-6; TRBD2 might be the D (7 bases). Trimming stripped 3 bases from V and 4 bases from J, with 13 bases between. Germline CDR1 is SEHNR and CDR2 is FQNEAQ (reference sequence). The CDR3 spans 16 residues. CDR3 sequence: CASSFSGGAGANVLTF. DNA for the CDR3: TGTGCCAGCAGCTTCAGTGGGGGGGCCGGGGCCAACGTCCTGACTTTC.

The rearrangement joins TRBV4-2 to TRBJ2-5; no clear D gene. The CDR3 is made up of 12 amino acids. Trimming cost V 0 bases and J 5 bases, with 4 bases left between them. Germline CDR1 and CDR2: LGHNA and YNFKEQ. CDR3 in amino acids: CASSQDMETQYF. The CDR3 region has the DNA TGTGCCAGCAGCCAAGATATGGAGACCCAGTACTTC.

This chain uses TRBV7-2 with TRBJ1-1; D is ambiguous. Germline CDR1 and CDR2: SGHTA and FQGNSA. This CDR3 has 15 residues. The V end lost 0 bases, the J end lost 3 bases, and 11 bases lay between the germline ends. CDR3 DNA: TGTGCCAGCAGCTTAGCATTGTTGGGCTACACTGAAGCTTTCTTT. This translates into CASSLALLGYTEAFF.

The rearrangement links TRBV11-3 to TRBJ2-3; possible D gene TRBD2, 6 bases. The V end was cut by 2 bases, the J end by 2 bases, with 17 bases between. Germline CDR1 is SGHNT and CDR2 is YENEEA. This CDR3 has 17 residues. The CDR3: CASSLTDYPAHTDTQYF. Here the CDR3 DNA reads TGTGCCAGCAGCTTAACGGACTACCCGGCACACACAGATACGCAGTATTTT. The full variable domain, in which reference TRBV11-3 and TRBJ2-3 provide the parts outside the CDR3, is EAGVVQSPRYKIIEKKQPVAFWCNPISGHNTLYWYLQNLGQGPELLIRYENEEAVDDSQLPKDRFSAERLKGVDSTLKIQPAELGDSAVYLCASSLTDYPAHTDTQYFGPGTRLTVL.

The V and J genes are TRBV5-1 and TRBJ1-5; D is unresolved. CDR1 and CDR2 from the germline V gene are SGHRS and YFSETQ. There are 13 residues in the CDR3. V gave up 4 bases and J gave up 2 bases, with 7 bases separating them. This chain's CDR3 is CASSLTGNQPQHF. The CDR3 DNA reads TGCGCCAGCAGCCTGACGGGCAATCAGCCCCAGCATTTT. The variable domain in full, with the rest retrieved from reference TRBV5-1 and TRBJ1-5, is KAGVTQTPRYLIKTRGQQVTLSCSPISGHRSVSWYQQTPGQGLQFLFEYFSETQRNKGNFPGRFSGRQFSNSRSEMNVSTLELGDSALYLCASSLTGNQPQHFGDGTRLSIL.

The chain recombines TRBV7-8 with TRBJ2-1, with 8 bases lining up with TRBD2. With V trimmed by 4 bases and J by 5 bases, 10 bases remained unmatched. The CDR3 loop spans 16 amino acids. Germline loops: CDR1 SGHVS, CDR2 FQNEAQ. This CDR3 reads CASSSRGGEEDNEQFF. CDR3 coding DNA: TGTGCCAGCAGCTCCCGGGGGGGCGAGGAGGACAATGAGCAGTTCTTC.

This rearrangement joins TRBV29-1 to TRBJ2-7; D call uncertain. Germline values: CDR1 SQVTM, CDR2 ANQGSEA. This CDR3 comprises 12 residues. Deletions cut 4 bases from V and 3 bases from J, with 10 bases between. As DNA, the CDR3 is TGCAGCGTTGTGGAGACCAACTACGAGCAGTACTTC. It codes for CSVVETNYEQYF.

This clone was found a few times. This chain links TRBV21-1 with TRBJ2-5; the table calls TRBD2, which could not be checked here. TRBV21-1 is recorded as a pseudogene. This CDR3 region has 17 residues. CDR3 sequence: CASSFLSGLQYQETQYF. CDR3 DNA: TGTGCCAGCAGCTTTTTGTCGGGACTACAGTACCAAGAGACCCAGTACTTC.

This clone was observed a handful of times. The conserved final phenylalanine or tryptophan is absent from the CDR3, which likely points to a read error. The limits of the CDR3 on the DNA are not certain, so only TCRdb's listed CDR3 is given. V is TRBV6-6 and J is TRBJ1-2; the table names TRBD1, a call not compared with the DNA. The CDR3 is 13 residues long, counting both termini. Germline V gives CDR1 MNHNY, CDR2 SVGAGI (reference sequence). The chain's CDR3 is CASSYSEGGARME.

The chain employs TRBV7-2 and TRBJ2-7, with 8 bases fitting TRBD2. This CDR3 contains 14 residues. V gave up 2 bases and J gave up 9 bases; unmatched junction bases: 9. Germline loops: CDR1 SGHTA, CDR2 FQGNSA. The CDR3 is CASSLRAGGDAQYF. The CDR3 region has the DNA TGTGCCAGCAGCTTACGGGCGGGGGGCGACGCGCAGTACTTC.

This chain connects TRBV21-1 to TRBJ1-1; the DNA was not compared with TRBD1, the D call given in the table. TRBV21-1 has pseudogene status. The CDR3 length is 18 residues. DNA of the CDR3: TGTGCCAGCAGCAAAGTAGGCCGACAGGGCTGTCATAAGACTGAAGCTTTCTTT. Amino acids: CASSKVGRQGCHKTEAFF.